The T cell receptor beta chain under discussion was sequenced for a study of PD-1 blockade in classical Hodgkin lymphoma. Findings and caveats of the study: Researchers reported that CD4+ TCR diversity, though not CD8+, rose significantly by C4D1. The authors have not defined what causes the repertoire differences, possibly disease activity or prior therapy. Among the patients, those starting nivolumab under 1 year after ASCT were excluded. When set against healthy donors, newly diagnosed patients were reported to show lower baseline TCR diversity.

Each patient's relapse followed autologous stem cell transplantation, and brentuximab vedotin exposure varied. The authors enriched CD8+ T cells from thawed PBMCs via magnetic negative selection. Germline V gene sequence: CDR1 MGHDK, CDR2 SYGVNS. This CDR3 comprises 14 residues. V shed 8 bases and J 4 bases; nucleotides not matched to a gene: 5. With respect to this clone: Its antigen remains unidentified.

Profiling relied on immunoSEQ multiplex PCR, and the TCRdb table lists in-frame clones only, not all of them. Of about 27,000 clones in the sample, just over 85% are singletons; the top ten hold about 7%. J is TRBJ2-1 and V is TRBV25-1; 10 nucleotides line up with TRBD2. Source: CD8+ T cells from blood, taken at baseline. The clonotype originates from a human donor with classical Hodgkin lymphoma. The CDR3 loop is CASSLAGEYNEQFF. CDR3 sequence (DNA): TGTGCCAGCTCTCTAGCGGGAGAGTACAATGAGCAGTTCTTC.